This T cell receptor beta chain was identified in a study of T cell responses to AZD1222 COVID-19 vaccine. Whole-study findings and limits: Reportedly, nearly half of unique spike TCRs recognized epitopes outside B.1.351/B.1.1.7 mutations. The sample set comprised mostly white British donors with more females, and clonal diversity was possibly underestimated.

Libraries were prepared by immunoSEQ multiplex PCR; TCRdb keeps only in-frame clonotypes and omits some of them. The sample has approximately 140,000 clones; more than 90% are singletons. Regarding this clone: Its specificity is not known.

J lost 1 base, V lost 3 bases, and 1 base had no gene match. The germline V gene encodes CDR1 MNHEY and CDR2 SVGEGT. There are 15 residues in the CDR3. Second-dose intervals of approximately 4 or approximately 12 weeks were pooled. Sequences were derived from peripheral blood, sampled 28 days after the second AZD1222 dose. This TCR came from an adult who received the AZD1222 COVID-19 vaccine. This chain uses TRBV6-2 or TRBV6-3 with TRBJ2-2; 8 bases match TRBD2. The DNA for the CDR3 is TGTGCCAGCAGTTATACTAGCGGGAACACCGGGGAGCTGTTTTTT. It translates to CASSYTSGNTGELFF.